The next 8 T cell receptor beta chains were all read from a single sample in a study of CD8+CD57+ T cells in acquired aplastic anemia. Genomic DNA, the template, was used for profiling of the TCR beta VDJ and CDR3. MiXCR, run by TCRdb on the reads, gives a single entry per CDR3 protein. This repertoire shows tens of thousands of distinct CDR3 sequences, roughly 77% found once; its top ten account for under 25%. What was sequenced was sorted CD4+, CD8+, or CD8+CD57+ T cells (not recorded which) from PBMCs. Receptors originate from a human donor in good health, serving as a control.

The CDR3 sequence: CATSRGTGGFQETQYF. Here the CDR3 DNA reads TGTGCCACCAGTCGGGGGACAGGGGGTTTCCAAGAGACCCAGTACTTC. This chain links TRBV24-1 with TRBJ2-5, with 11 bases fitting TRBD1. Germline-derived CDR1 and CDR2 are KGHDR and SFDVKD. The V and J ends lost 6 bases and 1 base, in that order; junction bases with no gene match: 6. The CDR3 consists of 16 residues.

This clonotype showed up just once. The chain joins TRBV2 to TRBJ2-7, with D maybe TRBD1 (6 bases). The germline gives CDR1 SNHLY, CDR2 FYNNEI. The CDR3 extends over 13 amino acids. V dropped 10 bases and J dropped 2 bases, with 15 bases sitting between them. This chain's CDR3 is CATRRDTAYEQYF. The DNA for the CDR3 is TGTGCCACGCGACGGGACACAGCCTACGAGCAGTACTTC.

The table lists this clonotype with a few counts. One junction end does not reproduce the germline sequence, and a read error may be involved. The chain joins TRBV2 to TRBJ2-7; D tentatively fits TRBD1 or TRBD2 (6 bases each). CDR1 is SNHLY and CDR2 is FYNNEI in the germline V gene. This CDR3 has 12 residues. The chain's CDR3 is CASTGGGYEQYF. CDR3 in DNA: TGTGCCAGCACCGGAGGGGGGTACGAGCAGTACTTT. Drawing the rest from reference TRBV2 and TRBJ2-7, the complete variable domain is EPEVTQTPSHQVTQMGQEVILRCVPISNHLYFYWYRQILGQKVEFLVSFYNNEISEKSEIFDDQFSVERPDGSNFTLKIRSTKLEDSAMYFCASTGGGYEQYFGPGTRLTVT.

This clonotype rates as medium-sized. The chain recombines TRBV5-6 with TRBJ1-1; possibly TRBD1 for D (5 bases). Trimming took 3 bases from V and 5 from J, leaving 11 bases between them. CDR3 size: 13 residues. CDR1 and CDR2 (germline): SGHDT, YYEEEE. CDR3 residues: CASSWDAATEAFF. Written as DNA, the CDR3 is TGTGCCAGCAGCTGGGACGCTGCTACTGAAGCTTTCTTT.

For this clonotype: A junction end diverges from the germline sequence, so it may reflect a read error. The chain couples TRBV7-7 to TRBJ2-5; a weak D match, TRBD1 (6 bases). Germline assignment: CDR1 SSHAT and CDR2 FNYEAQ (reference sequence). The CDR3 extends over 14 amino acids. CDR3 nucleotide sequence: TGTGCTAGCAGCTTAGGGGGTATCCAAGAGACCCAGTACTTC. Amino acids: CASSLGGIQETQYF.

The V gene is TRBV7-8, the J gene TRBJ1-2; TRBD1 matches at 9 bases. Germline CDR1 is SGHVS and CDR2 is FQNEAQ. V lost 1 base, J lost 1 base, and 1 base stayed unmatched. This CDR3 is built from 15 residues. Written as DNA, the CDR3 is TGTGCCAGCAGCTTAGGGACAGGGGATAACTATGGCTACACCTTC. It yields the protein CASSLGTGDNYGYTF.

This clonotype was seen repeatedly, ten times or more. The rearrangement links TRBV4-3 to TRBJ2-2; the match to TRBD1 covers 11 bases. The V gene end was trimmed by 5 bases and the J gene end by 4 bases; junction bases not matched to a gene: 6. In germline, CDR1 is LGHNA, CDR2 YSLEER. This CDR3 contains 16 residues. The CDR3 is CASSEGQGASTGELFF. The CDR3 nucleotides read TGCGCCAGCAGCGAAGGACAGGGGGCCAGCACCGGGGAGCTGTTTTTT.

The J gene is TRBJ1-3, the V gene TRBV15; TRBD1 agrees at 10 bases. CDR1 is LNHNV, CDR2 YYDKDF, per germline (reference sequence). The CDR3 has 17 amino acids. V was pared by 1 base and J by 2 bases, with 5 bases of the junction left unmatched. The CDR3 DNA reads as TGTGCCACCAGCAGAGGGACAGGGGGAATTGCTGGAAACACCATATATTTT. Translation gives CATSRGTGGIAGNTIYF.